A single sample is the source of the 6 T cell receptor beta chains below, sequenced in a study of identical twins. TCRdb re-called the 5' RACE reads through MiXCR, storing one row per CDR3 protein. The table has around 250,000 distinct CDR3 sequences, about 8.3% seen once. These sequences were also reported in another study, on yellow fever vaccine responses in identical twins.

The sequenced material came from CD8+ T cells sorted from blood. Receptors were obtained from a woman between 18 and 29 years old in good health.

This clonotype was observed a handful of times. The chain employs TRBV20-1 and TRBJ2-7; tentative D call: TRBD2 (5 bases). Germline V gene lookup returns CDR1 DFQATT and CDR2 SNEGSKA (reference sequence). Trimming pared 6 bases from V and 0 bases from J, leaving 12 bases between. This CDR3 spans 13 amino acids. This CDR3 reads CSAKRGLSYEQYF. The CDR3 region has the DNA TGCAGTGCAAAACGCGGGCTCTCCTACGAGCAGTACTTC.

At least ten counts were recorded for this clonotype. A junction boundary mismatches the germline segment, possibly from a read error. The rearrangement uses TRBV5-1 and TRBJ2-7, with 11 bases matching TRBD2. CDR3 length: 14 amino acids. Germline V gene sequence: CDR1 SGHRS, CDR2 YFSETQ. Here the CDR3 reads CASSLAGGTYEQYF. The CDR3 nucleotides read TGTGCCAGCAGTTTAGCGGGGGGGACCTACGAGCAGTACTTC. Variable domain in full (rest from reference TRBV5-1 and TRBJ2-7): KAGVTQTPRYLIKTRGQQVTLSCSPISGHRSVSWYQQTPGQGLQFLFEYFSETQRNKGNFPGRFSGRQFSNSRSEMNVSTLELGDSALYLCASSLAGGTYEQYFGPGTRLTVT.

This clonotype was counted between two and nine times. The V call is TRBV5-1, the J call TRBJ2-7; 9 nucleotides align to TRBD1. Germline V gene data show CDR1 as SGHRS and CDR2 as YFSETQ. The length of the CDR3 is 15 residues. V was pared by 1 base and J by 1 base, with 3 bases of the junction left unmatched. The CDR3 nucleotides are TGCGCCAGCAGCTTGACCGGGACAGGGTCCTACGAGCAGTACTTC. Translated, it gives CASSLTGTGSYEQYF.

The chain carries TRBV7-9 and TRBJ1-2; D uncertain. V dropped 1 base and J dropped 8 bases, with 17 bases sitting between them. The CDR3 length is 15 residues. CDR1 SEHNR and CDR2 FQNEAQ come from the germline V gene (reference sequence). The CDR3 DNA sequence: TGTGCCAGCAGCTTAGGAGGCAGTCCCAGTTGGGGCTACACCTTC. Translation gives CASSLGGSPSWGYTF.

This clonotype was seen more than once but under ten times. The chain joins TRBV27 to TRBJ2-7; 7 bases align to TRBD1. The CDR3 runs to 14 residues. V shed 4 bases, J shed 3 bases, and the junction held 6 bases outside the gene matches. Germline V CDR1 and CDR2: MNHEY, SMNVEV (reference sequence). CDR3 sequence: CASSSYRDSYEQYF. The CDR3 coding sequence is TGTGCCAGCAGTTCATACCGGGACAGCTACGAGCAGTACTTC.

This clonotype has just a few counts. The V and J genes are TRBV5-6 and TRBJ2-1; 8 nucleotides line up with TRBD1. Unmatched junction bases numbered 5, after V lost 1 base and J lost 8 bases. Germline CDR1 reads SGHDT; CDR2 reads YYEEEE. CDR3 length: 14 amino acids. CDR3 coding DNA: TGTGCCAGCAGCTTGCTGGACAGGGCATATGAGCAGTTCTTC. Translated, it gives CASSLLDRAYEQFF.